Following are 16 T cell receptor beta chains from one sample sequenced in a study of cytomegalovirus exposure and HLA in healthy donors. PCR involved 60 Vbeta and 13 Jbeta primers. Assay: immunoSEQ multiplex PCR; the TCRdb copy retains only in-frame clones and omits some. The data contain 97,000 or so clones, about 60% of them singletons. Sequenced sample: PBMCs. The origin of the receptors is a human donor in good health.

V usage is TRBV30 and J usage is TRBJ2-3, with TRBD1 matching 7 bases. Germline values: CDR1 GTSNPN, CDR2 SVGIG (reference sequence). The ends lost 5 bases at V and 0 bases at J; junction bases unmatched: 5. The length of the CDR3 is 14 residues. The CDR3 coding sequence is TGTGCCTGGGATGAGGGACAGAGCACAGATACGCAGTATTTT. Protein sequence: CAWDEGQSTDTQYF.

J is TRBJ2-1 and V is TRBV5-1; 11 bases are a match to TRBD2. The CDR3 is made up of 15 amino acids. Germline assignment: CDR1 SGHRS and CDR2 YFSETQ. V shed 6 bases and J 5 bases; nucleotides not matched to a gene: 7. The CDR3 bases are TGCGCCAGCACCCTAGGGACTAGCGGTAACAATGAGCAGTTCTTC. Its protein is CASTLGTSGNNEQFF.

This rearrangement joins TRBV19 to TRBJ1-1; perhaps TRBD1 as D (6 bases). The V end lost 10 bases, the J end lost 5 bases, and 20 bases lay between the germline ends. Germline loops: CDR1 LNHDA, CDR2 SQIVND (reference sequence). This CDR3 is 14 amino acids long. The CDR3 nucleotides are TGTGCCACCCGCCCCCCCAGGGGTGGGACTGAAGCTTTCTTT. It codes for CATRPPRGGTEAFF.

This clone was detected once. CDR3 sequence: CASSLTANEKLFF. Here the CDR3 DNA reads TGTGCCAGCAGCTTGACAGCAAATGAAAAACTGTTTTTT. V is TRBV11-3 and J is TRBJ1-4; tentative D call: TRBD1 (5 bases). V was pared by 3 bases and J by 5 bases, with 7 bases between. The germline CDR1 and CDR2 sequences are SGHNT and YENEEA. This CDR3 has 13 residues.

This clone turned up a few times. This chain uses TRBV5-1 with TRBJ2-1, with D possibly TRBD2 on 6 matching bases. Germline V lookup: CDR1 SGHRS, CDR2 YFSETQ. The CDR3 spans 15 residues. Between the trimmed V and J ends, which lost 0 bases and 2 bases, there was a span of 9 bases. The CDR3 nucleotides read TGCGCCAGCAGCTTGGAAGGCGGGACCTACAATGAGCAGTTCTTC. Protein product: CASSLEGGTYNEQFF.

The chain has TRBV7-8 and TRBJ2-7; 10 positions agree with TRBD2. The CDR3 runs 15 residues. The germline V gene has CDR1 SGHVS and CDR2 FQNEAQ. V was clipped by 5 bases and J by 0 bases; unmatched bases: 4. CDR3 coding DNA: TGTGCCAGCAGCGATTCTAGCGGGAGCTCCTACGAGCAGTACTTC. Protein sequence: CASSDSSGSSYEQYF.

The V and J genes are TRBV5-1 and TRBJ2-1, with D unresolved. V was shortened by 1 base and J by 4 bases, with 9 bases between the two germline ends. Germline CDR1 and CDR2: SGHRS and YFSETQ. This CDR3 contains 14 residues. The CDR3 DNA sequence: TGCGCCAGCAGCTTGATGACTGGTTACAATGAGCAGTTCTTC. Encoded protein: CASSLMTGYNEQFF.

The genes are TRBV10-2 and TRBJ2-2, with 9 positions matching TRBD1. There are 17 residues in the CDR3. The trim removed 0 bases at V and 5 bases at J, leaving 7 bases unmatched. Germline-derived CDR1 and CDR2 are WSHSY and SAAADI. CDR3 loop: CASSESRPGTGTGELFF. CDR3 bases: TGCGCCAGCAGTGAGTCACGTCCCGGGACAGGGACCGGGGAGCTGTTTTTT.

In its sample, this clone was seen once. The gene calls are TRBV7-9 and TRBJ1-1, with 8 positions matching TRBD1. The CDR3 sequence is 13 residues long. The trim removed 5 bases at V and 5 bases at J, leaving 4 bases unmatched. From germline, CDR1 is SEHNR and CDR2 FQNEAQ (reference sequence). CDR3 coding DNA: TGTGCCAGCAGCCTACAGGGGGGTACTGAAGCTTTCTTT. Its translation: CASSLQGGTEAFF.

The chain combines TRBV19 with TRBJ1-1; 7 nucleotides agree with TRBD1. V lost 5 bases, J lost 3 bases, and 9 bases stayed unmatched. This CDR3 contains 15 residues. CDR1 LNHDA and CDR2 SQIVND come from the germline V gene (reference sequence). CDR3 nucleotides: TGTGCCAGTAGTGACTGGAGGGGGCCAGACACTGAAGCTTTCTTT. Residues: CASSDWRGPDTEAFF.

This clone was observed a few times. V and J are TRBV28 and TRBJ1-1, with 7 bases identical to TRBD1. V dropped 2 bases and J dropped 4; count of bases not matched to a gene: 1. The CDR3 has 13 amino acids. Germline lookup yields CDR1 MDHEN and CDR2 SYDVKM. The CDR3 region is CASSLPGGTEAFF. CDR3 coding DNA: TGTGCCAGCAGTTTACCAGGGGGCACTGAAGCTTTCTTT.

The rearrangement uses TRBV7-8 and TRBJ2-5; 8 bases agree with TRBD1. The germline V gene encodes CDR1 SGHVS and CDR2 FQNEAQ. V dropped 6 bases and J dropped 13; count of bases not matched to a gene: 22. This CDR3 spans 16 amino acids. The DNA of the CDR3 is TGTGCCAGCAGTCATCCCGGTGTCGGGACAGGTCGTAAGCCGTACTTC. It yields the protein CASSHPGVGTGRKPYF.

The chain employs TRBV12-5 and TRBJ1-4; tentative D call: TRBD1 (5 bases). Germline loops: CDR1 LGHNT, CDR2 FRNRAP. Trimming removed 3 bases from V and 0 bases from J, with 17 bases in between. The CDR3 extends over 18 amino acids. DNA for the CDR3: TGTGCTAGTGGTTTTGGGGCGGTACCCCTTGCAACTAATGAAAAACTGTTTTTT. It specifies CASGFGAVPLATNEKLFF. Combining the CDR3 with reference TRBV12-5 and TRBJ1-4 gives the whole variable domain DARVTQTPRHKVTEMGQEVTMRCQPILGHNTVFWYRQTMMQGLELLAYFRNRAPLDDSGMPKDRFSAEMPDATLATLKIQPSEPRDSAVYFCASGFGAVPLATNEKLFFGSGTQLSVL.

The chain combines TRBV6-1 with TRBJ2-7; TRBD2 agrees at 11 bases. Germline V CDR1 and CDR2: MNHNS, SASEGT. The trim removed 8 bases at V and 2 bases at J, leaving 5 bases unmatched. The CDR3 totals 14 residues. This CDR3 is CASGLAGGAYEQYF. CDR3 nucleotides: TGTGCCAGCGGATTAGCGGGAGGGGCCTACGAGCAGTACTTC.

V gene TRBV19 combines with J gene TRBJ2-7; TRBD1 matches 9 bases. The CDR3 runs 15 residues. Germline lookup yields CDR1 LNHDA and CDR2 SQIVND (reference sequence). V lost 2 bases and J lost 5; bases outside the gene matches: 7. The CDR3 DNA sequence: TGTGCCAGTAGTATAACAGGGGGCAAACAACACGAGCAGTACTTC. Translated: CASSITGGKQHEQYF.

This chain connects TRBV5-4 to TRBJ2-7; TRBD1 aligns across 11 bases. The V gene end was trimmed by 3 bases and the J gene end by 1 base; junction bases not matched to a gene: 3. Germline V lookup: CDR1 SGHNT, CDR2 YYREEE (reference sequence). CDR3 length equals 15 residues. The CDR3 region has the DNA TGTGCCAGCAGCTACCGGGACAGGGGGTCCTACGAGCAGTACTTC. Protein sequence: CASSYRDRGSYEQYF.